The following is a T cell receptor beta chain sequence with its context. This record belongs to a study of CDR3 diversity in severe acne. TCRdb analysed the PCR reads with MiXCR anew, one entry per CDR3 protein. The table shows tens of thousands of distinct CDR3 sequences, with over 40% occurring only once. Trimming removed 3 bases at V and 5 bases at J, with 8 bases between. CDR1 and CDR2 (germline): MGHDK, SYGVNS. The CDR3 runs to 13 residues. The V call is TRBV25-1, the J call TRBJ1-5; D is ambiguous. The sequence was collected from a male donor in good health, without acne. The sample comprised blood. The CDR3 coding sequence is TGTGCCAGCAGTGAGGCTCGGGATCAGCCCCAGCATTTT. Translated, it gives CASSEARDQPQHF.